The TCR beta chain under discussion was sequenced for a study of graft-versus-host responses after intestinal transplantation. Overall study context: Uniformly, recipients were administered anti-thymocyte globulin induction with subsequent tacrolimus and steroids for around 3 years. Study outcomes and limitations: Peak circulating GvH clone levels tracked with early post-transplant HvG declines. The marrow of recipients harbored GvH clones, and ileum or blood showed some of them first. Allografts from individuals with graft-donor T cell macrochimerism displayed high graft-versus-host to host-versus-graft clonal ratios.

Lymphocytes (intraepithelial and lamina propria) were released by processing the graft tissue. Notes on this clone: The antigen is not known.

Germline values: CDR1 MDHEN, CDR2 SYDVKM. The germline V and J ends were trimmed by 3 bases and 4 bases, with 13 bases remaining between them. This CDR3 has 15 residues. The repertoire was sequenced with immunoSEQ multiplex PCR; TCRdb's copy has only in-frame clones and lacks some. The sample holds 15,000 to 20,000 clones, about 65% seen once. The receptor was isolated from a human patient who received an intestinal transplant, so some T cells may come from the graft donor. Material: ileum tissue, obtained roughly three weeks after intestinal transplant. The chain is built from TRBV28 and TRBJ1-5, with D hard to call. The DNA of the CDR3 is TGTGCCAGCAGTTTGACACAGACGGGAAATCAGCCCCAGCATTTT. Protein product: CASSLTQTGNQPQHF. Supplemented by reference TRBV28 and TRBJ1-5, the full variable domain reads DVKVTQSSRYLVKRTGEKVFLECVQDMDHENMFWYRQDPGLGLRLIYFSYDVKMKEKGDIPEGYSVSREKKERFSLILESASTNQTSMYLCASSLTQTGNQPQHFGDGTRLSIL.